This T cell receptor (beta chain) came from a study of CD4 T cells in relation to SARS-CoV-2 and coronaviruses. Germline assignment: CDR1 SNHLY and CDR2 FYNNEI. V shed 6 bases and J 7 bases; nucleotides not matched to a gene: 11. This CDR3 spans 14 amino acids. Sequencing used immunoSEQ multiplex PCR; TCRdb keeps in-frame clones, though not all of them. This table has some 22,000 clones, about four fifths appearing once. Comment on this clone: As yet, its antigen is unknown.

CD4+ T cells from unexposed donors were obtained before the COVID-19 pandemic (2011-2018). After around nine days of culture, CD4+ T cells were isolated. Sequencing used CD4+ T cells from PBMCs, cultured in vitro. The gene calls are TRBV2 and TRBJ2-5; 7 bases map to TRBD1. This clonotype was obtained from a human donor in good health. CDR3 amino acids: CASSRTGVTVTQYF. CDR3 coding DNA: TGTGCCAGCAGCCGGACAGGTGTCACTGTGACCCAGTACTTC.